Described below is a single T cell receptor beta chain sequence and its context. The entry originates in a study of shared clonotypes between healthy human individuals. Assay: immunoSEQ multiplex PCR; the TCRdb copy retains only in-frame clones and omits some. Here the sample spans over a million clones, around 78% being singletons. V shed 2 bases and J shed 9 bases, with 21 bases lying between them. The CDR3 has 16 amino acids. The V gene's germline CDR1 is SGHDT and CDR2 YYEEEE. The chain couples TRBV5-6 to TRBJ2-1; no firm D call. The source is a man between 18 and 29 years old in good health. Some clones in this sample may be carry-over from other donors' samples. The sequenced sample was memory CD4+ T cells from PBMCs. Indicated subset: CD45RA-negative fraction. DNA for the CDR3: TGTGCCAGCAGCTTTCTTGGTCCAAACGCCATAGGTGAGCAGTTCTTC. This sequence encodes CASSFLGPNAIGEQFF.